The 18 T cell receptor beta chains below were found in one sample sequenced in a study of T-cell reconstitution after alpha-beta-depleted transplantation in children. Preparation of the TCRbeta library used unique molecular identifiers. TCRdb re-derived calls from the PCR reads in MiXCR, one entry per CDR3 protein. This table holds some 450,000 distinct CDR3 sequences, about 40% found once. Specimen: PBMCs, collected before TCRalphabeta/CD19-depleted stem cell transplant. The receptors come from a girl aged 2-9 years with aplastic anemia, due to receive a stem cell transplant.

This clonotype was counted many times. This chain's CDR3 is CASSLVKNYEQYF. The CDR3 nucleotides read TGTGCCAGCAGCCTAGTTAAGAATTACGAGCAGTACTTC. The chain recombines TRBV7-2 with TRBJ2-7; D is unclear. Trimming pared 5 bases from V and 4 bases from J, leaving 12 bases between. Germline CDR1 reads SGHTA; CDR2 reads FQGNSA. CDR3 size: 13 residues.

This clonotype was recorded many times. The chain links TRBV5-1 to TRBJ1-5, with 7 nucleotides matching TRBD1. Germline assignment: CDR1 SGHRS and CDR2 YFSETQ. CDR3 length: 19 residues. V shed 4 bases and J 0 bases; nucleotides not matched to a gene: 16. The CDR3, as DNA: TGCGCCAGCAGCCCACAGGGGAGGCTCGACTACTATAGCAATCAGCCCCAGCATTTT. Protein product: CASSPQGRLDYYSNQPQHF.

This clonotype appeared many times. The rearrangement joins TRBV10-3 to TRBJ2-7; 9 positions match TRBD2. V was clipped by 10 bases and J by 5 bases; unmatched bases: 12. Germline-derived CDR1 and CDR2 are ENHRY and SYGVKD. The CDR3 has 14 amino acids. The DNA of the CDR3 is TGTGCCACCGGACCGGGACTAGCTGGGCACGAGCAGTACTTC. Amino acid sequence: CATGPGLAGHEQYF.

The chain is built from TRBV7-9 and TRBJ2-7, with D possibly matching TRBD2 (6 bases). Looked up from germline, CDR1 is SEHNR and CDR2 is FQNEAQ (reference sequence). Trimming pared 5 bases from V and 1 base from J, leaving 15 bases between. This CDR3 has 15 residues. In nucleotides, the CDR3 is TGTGCCAGCAGCCGGCTGAGGGAGGAATCCTACGAGCAGTACTTC. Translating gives CASSRLREESYEQYF.

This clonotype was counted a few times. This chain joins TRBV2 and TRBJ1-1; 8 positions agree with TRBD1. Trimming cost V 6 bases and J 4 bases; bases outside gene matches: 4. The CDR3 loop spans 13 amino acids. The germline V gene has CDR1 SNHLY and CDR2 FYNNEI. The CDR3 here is CASRSRGPTEAFF. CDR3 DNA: TGTGCCAGCAGATCCAGGGGGCCCACTGAAGCTTTCTTT.

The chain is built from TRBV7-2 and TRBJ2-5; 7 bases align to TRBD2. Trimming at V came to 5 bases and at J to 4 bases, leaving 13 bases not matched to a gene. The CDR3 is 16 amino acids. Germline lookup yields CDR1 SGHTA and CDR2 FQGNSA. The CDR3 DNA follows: TGTGCCAGCAGCAACCTGGGAGCGGGGCTTCGAGAGACCCAGTACTTC. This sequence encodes CASSNLGAGLRETQYF.

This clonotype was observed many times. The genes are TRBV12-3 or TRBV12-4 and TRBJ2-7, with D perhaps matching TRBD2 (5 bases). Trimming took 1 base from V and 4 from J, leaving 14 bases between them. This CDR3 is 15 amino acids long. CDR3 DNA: TGTGCCAGCAGTTTAGGGAGGAAGACGGGTTACGAGCAGTACTTC. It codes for CASSLGRKTGYEQYF.

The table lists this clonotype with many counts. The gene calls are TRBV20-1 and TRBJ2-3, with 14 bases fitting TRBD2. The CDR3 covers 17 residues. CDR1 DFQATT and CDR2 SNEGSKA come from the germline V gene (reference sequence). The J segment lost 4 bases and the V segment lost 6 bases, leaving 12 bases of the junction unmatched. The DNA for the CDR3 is TGCAGTGCCCCGACTAGCGGGAGGGGAGGGGGCCCAGATACGCAGTATTTT. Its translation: CSAPTSGRGGGPDTQYF.

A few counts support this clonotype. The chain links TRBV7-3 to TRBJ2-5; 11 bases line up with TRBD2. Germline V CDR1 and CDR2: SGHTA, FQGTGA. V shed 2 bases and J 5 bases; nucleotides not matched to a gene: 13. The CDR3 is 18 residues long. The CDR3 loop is CASSLGTTSGGTAETQYF. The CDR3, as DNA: TGTGCCAGCAGCTTAGGGACTACTAGCGGGGGAACAGCGGAGACCCAGTACTTC. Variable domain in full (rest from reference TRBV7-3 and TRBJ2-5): GAGVSQTPSNKVTEKGKYVELRCDPISGHTALYWYRQSLGQGPEFLIYFQGTGAADDSGLPNDRFFAVRPEGSVSTLKIQRTERGDSAVYLCASSLGTTSGGTAETQYFGPGTRLLVL.

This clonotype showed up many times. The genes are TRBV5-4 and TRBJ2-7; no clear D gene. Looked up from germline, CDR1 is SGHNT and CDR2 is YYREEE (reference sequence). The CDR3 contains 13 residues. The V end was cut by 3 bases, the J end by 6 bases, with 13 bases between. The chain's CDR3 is CASSSRLPFEQYF. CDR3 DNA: TGTGCCAGCAGCTCGAGACTCCCCTTCGAGCAGTACTTC.

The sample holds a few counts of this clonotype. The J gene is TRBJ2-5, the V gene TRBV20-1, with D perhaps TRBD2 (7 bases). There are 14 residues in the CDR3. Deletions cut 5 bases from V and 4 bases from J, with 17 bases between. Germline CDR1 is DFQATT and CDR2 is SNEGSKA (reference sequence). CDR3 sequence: CSAPYTGRGETQYF. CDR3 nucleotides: TGCAGTGCTCCGTACACAGGGAGGGGAGAGACCCAGTACTTC.

The CDR3 loop is CASSPTSTGVEQYF. For the CDR3, the DNA is TGTGCCAGCTCACCGACGTCGACAGGGGTCGAGCAGTACTTC. The gene calls are TRBV18 and TRBJ2-7; 8 positions agree with TRBD1. The V gene end was trimmed by 3 bases and the J gene end by 6 bases; junction bases not matched to a gene: 7. CDR1 and CDR2 from the germline V gene are KGHSH and LQKENI. This CDR3 has 14 residues.

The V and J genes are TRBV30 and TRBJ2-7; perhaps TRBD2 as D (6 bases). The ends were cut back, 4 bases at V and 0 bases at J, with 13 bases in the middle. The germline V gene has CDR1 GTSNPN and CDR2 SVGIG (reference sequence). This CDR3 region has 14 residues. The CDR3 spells CAWMGTAPSYEQYF. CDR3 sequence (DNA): TGTGCCTGGATGGGGACTGCCCCCTCCTACGAGCAGTACTTC.

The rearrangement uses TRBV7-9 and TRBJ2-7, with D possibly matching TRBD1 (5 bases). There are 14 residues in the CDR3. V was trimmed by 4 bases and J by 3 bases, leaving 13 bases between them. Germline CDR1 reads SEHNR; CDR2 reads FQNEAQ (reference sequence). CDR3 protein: CASSSQGHYYEQYF. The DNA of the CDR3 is TGTGCCAGCAGCTCCCAAGGACACTACTACGAGCAGTACTTC.

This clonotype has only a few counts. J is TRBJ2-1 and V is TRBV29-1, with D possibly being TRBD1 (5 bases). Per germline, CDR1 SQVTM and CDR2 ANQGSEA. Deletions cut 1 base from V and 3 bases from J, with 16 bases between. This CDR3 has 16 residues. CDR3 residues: CSVEGLRGQIYNEQFF. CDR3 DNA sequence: TGCAGCGTTGAAGGGTTAAGGGGCCAGATCTACAATGAGCAGTTCTTC.

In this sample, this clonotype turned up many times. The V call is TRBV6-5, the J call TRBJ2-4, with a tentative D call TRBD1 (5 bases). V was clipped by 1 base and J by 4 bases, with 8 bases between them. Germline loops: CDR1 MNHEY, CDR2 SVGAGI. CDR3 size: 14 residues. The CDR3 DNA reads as TGTGCCAGCAGTTACTTGAGACAGAAAAACATTCAGTACTTC. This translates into CASSYLRQKNIQYF.

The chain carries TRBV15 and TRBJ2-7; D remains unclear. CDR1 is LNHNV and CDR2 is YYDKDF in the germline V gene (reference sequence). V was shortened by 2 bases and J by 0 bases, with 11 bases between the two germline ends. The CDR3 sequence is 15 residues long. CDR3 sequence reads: CATSRSRPSSYEQYF. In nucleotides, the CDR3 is TGTGCCACCAGCAGATCAAGACCGTCCTCCTACGAGCAGTACTTC.

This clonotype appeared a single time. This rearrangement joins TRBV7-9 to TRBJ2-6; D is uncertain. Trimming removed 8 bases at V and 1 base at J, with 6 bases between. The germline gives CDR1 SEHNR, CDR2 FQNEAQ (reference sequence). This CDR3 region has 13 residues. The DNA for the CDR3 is TGTGCCAGCCCGGGTTCTGGGGCCAACGTCCTGACTTTC. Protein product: CASPGSGANVLTF.